A selection of T cell receptor beta chains follows, all from one sample in a study of glioma-infiltrating T cells. TCRdb called the multiplex PCR reads again in MiXCR, with one record for every CDR3 protein. Of approximately 120,000 distinct CDR3 sequences listed, 20% to 25% are singletons. The material sequenced was glioma tissue, nonneoplastic brain tissue, or PBMCs (not recorded which). All receptors derive from a human donor with low-grade glioma or glioblastoma, undergoing nonglioma brain surgery, or in good health (not recorded which). CDR3s include the opening cysteine and the closing phenylalanine or tryptophan. A D gene is named only where the DNA matches it firmly. Clone size appears in some rows only: once, few, many, or a class for an expanded clone.

V gene: TRBV7-3
D gene: TRBD2
J gene: TRBJ2-1
clone size: .
CDR3 DNA: TGTGCCAGCAGCCTTCGGCTAGCGGGAGCAGAGGAGCAGTTCTTC
CDR3 protein: CASSLRLAGAEEQFF

V gene: TRBV6-4
D gene: TRBD2
J gene: TRBJ2-1
clone size: many
CDR3 DNA: TGTGCCAGCAGTGTCCCCGGGACTAGCGGGAGACCTACCTACAATGAGCAGTTCTTC
CDR3 protein: CASSVPGTSGRPTYNEQFF

V gene: TRBV18
D gene: TRBD1
J gene: TRBJ2-3
clone size: .
CDR3 DNA: TGTGCCAGCTCAACGGACAGGGTTGGGGGCACAGATACGCAGTATTTT
CDR3 protein: CASSTDRVGGTDTQYF

V gene: TRBV4-2
D gene: .
J gene: TRBJ1-4
clone size: many
CDR3 DNA: TGTGCCAGCAGCCAAGGGGGGCAGGCTAATGAAAAACTGTTTTTT
CDR3 protein: CASSQGGQANEKLFF

V gene: TRBV14
D gene: .
J gene: TRBJ1-1
clone size: many
CDR3 DNA: TGTGCCAGCAGCCAAGATAGGAGTGTTAACACTGAAGCTTTCTTT
CDR3 protein: CASSQDRSVNTEAFF

V gene: TRBV7-2
D gene: .
J gene: TRBJ2-7
clone size: many
CDR3 DNA: TGTGCCAGCAGCTTATCCAGGAACTCCTACGAGCAGTACTTC
CDR3 protein: CASSLSRNSYEQYF

V gene: TRBV29-1
D gene: TRBD1
J gene: TRBJ2-2
clone size: few
CDR3 DNA: TGCAGCGTTGAAGAATTCCCAAGACAGGGGCACGTCGGGGAGCTGTTTTTT
CDR3 protein: CSVEEFPRQGHVGELFF

V gene: TRBV20-1
D gene: TRBD1
J gene: TRBJ2-4
clone size: many
CDR3 DNA: TGCAGTGCTAGAGTTCTAGTAGGGGGCCAAAACATTCAGTACTTC
CDR3 protein: CSARVLVGGQNIQYF

V gene: TRBV28
D gene: .
J gene: TRBJ1-4
clone size: many
CDR3 DNA: TGTGCCAGCAGTTCCCCGGGACCGAGAATTAATGAAAAACTGTTTTTT
CDR3 protein: CASSSPGPRINEKLFF

V gene: TRBV4-2
D gene: TRBD1
J gene: TRBJ1-6
clone size: many
CDR3 DNA: TGTGCCAGCAGCCCCCTCCTGACAGGGACCAATTCACCCCTCCACTTT
CDR3 protein: CASSPLLTGTNSPLHF

V gene: TRBV10-3
D gene: TRBD1
J gene: TRBJ1-1
clone size: many
CDR3 DNA: TGTGCCATCAGTCCCTTACAGACAGGGACCACTGAAGCTTTCTTT
CDR3 protein: CAISPLQTGTTEAFF

V gene: TRBV18
D gene: TRBD1
J gene: TRBJ2-7
clone size: .
CDR3 DNA: TGTGCCAGCTCATCAGGCCGGGACAGGTCCTACGAGCAGTACTTC
CDR3 protein: CASSSGRDRSYEQYF